This TCR beta chain stems from a study of blood T cells in healthy people across ages. A J-beta primer mix and a sample-barcoded 5' primer were used in a second PCR of about 7 to 11 cycles. Each cDNA was tagged by a template-switch adaptor containing 12 random nucleotides. TCRdb fed the 5' RACE reads into MiXCR, producing one record per CDR3 protein. The profile shows roughly 1.9 million distinct CDR3 sequences, about two fifths of them singletons. The V and J ends lost 5 bases and 10 bases respectively, with 12 bases between them. CDR3 length: 12 residues. Germline assignment: CDR1 SGHAT and CDR2 FQDESV (reference sequence).

The chain is built from TRBV11-1 and TRBJ2-1, with unresolved D. This TCR derives from a human donor in good health. Sequencing was carried out using blood. CDR3 amino acids: CASSITQLEQFF. The CDR3 region has the DNA TGTGCCAGCAGCATAACACAATTGGAGCAGTTCTTC.